This T cell receptor (beta chain) was sequenced in a study of OX40 agonist ivuxolimab in advanced cancers. The data were produced by immunoSEQ multiplex PCR, yet TCRdb's version contains in-frame clones alone and is incomplete. The table records tens of thousands of clones, 80% to 90% of them present only once. From germline, CDR1 is MNHEY and CDR2 SVGAGI. The CDR3 spans 15 residues. J gave up 4 bases and V 5 bases, and 7 bases lay outside the gene matches. This rearrangement joins TRBV6-5 to TRBJ2-3; TRBD2 matches at 9 bases. This TCR came from an adult with an advanced solid tumor such as melanoma, head and neck, liver or kidney cancer. The specimen comprised CD4+ or CD8+ T cells sorted from blood, sampled in a trial of the OX40 agonist ivuxolimab. For the CDR3, the DNA is TGTGCCAGCAGTACGCGGGGGGGAGGGGCAGATACGCAGTATTTT. Translated: CASSTRGGGADTQYF.